This T cell receptor beta chain was identified in a study of blood T cell repertoires in COVID-19. This table comes from immunoSEQ multiplex PCR, and its TCRdb copy is limited to in-frame clones, with some not included. The profile covers some 220,000 clones, with just under 85% appearing a single time and 4% to 4.5% taken by the ten largest. V was shortened by 5 bases and J by 2 bases, with 19 bases between the two germline ends. Germline V gene lookup returns CDR1 SGHRS and CDR2 YFSETQ. The CDR3 has 16 amino acids. The sequencing input was peripheral blood. V gene TRBV5-1 combines with J gene TRBJ2-5, with a tentative D call TRBD1 (6 bases). The clonotype originates from a middle-aged man with acute or convalescent COVID-19. The CDR3 is CASRRGNRDGQETQYF. The CDR3 DNA reads TGCGCCAGCAGAAGGGGGAACAGGGATGGGCAAGAGACCCAGTACTTC.